Described below is a single TCR beta chain sequence and its context. Its antigen has not been determined. Base qualities were left out, and no much larger clone turns up one base away. The CDR3 holds 15 amino acids from the cysteine to the phenylalanine. Here the CDR3 DNA is all that survives: 45 bases in frame from base 1. Deletion took 2 bases off V and 6 bases off J, with a span of 17 bases between the germline ends. Taken from the germline V gene (reference sequence), the CDR1 and CDR2 loops are GTSNPN and SVGIG. Patients with autoimmune disease history or receiving systemic immunosuppression were excluded from the trial. In every dose cohort, peripheral blood was drawn for TCR sequencing at baseline, cycle 4 day 1, and cycle 7 day 1. The samples were drawn from a first-in-human, open-label, multicenter phase I dose-escalation trial of ivuxolimab. The trial enrolled adults with locally advanced or metastatic head and neck squamous cell, hepatocellular, melanoma or renal cell carcinoma. Before TCR sequencing, CD4+ and CD8+ T cells were separately sorted from peripheral blood.

The data are from a study of OX40 agonist ivuxolimab in advanced cancers. General notes on the study: Ivuxolimab, which targeted the costimulatory receptor OX40 (CD134), was an agonistic, fully human IgG2 monoclonal antibody. Intravenous ivuxolimab was administered to patients every 2 weeks at six dose levels: 0.01, 0.1, 0.3, 1.5, 3 and 10 mg/kg. Of the roughly 54 dose-escalation patients, hepatocellular carcinoma was present in some 19, melanoma in approximately 15, renal cell carcinoma in 9 and head and neck cancer in 9. In the dose-escalation cohort, more than 75% of patients were male, and the mean age was approximately 64 years, with a range of roughly 20 to 85. Prior anti-PD-1, anti-PD-L1 or anti-CTLA-4 therapy was permitted, and approximately 42% of dose-escalation patients had received checkpoint inhibitors. Three dose-escalation patients achieved partial responses, one with hepatocellular carcinoma and two with cutaneous melanoma. Peripheral TCRbeta sequencing was intended to test whether TCR sequence diversity was altered and clonal T-cell expansion was caused by ivuxolimab. The paper reports the monotherapy dose-escalation portion (N of about 54 patients) of the phase I ivuxolimab trial.

For sequencing of the TCRbeta CDR3 region, genomic DNA was extracted from the sorted cells. TCRbeta CDR3 regions were sequenced using the immunoSEQ Assay. Sourced from immuneACCESS, this table was stored by TCRdb with only in-frame sequences that have V and J called. A share of the clones is absent; for the studies checked, an unresolved V gene accounts for under half, and the remainder has no known explanation. The sample has 95,000 to 150,000 clones on record, approximately 90% of them singletons. The ten top clones hold around 0.55% of the sample. The paper as a whole reports these results and caveats: The antigen specificity of the clonally expanded peripheral T cells was not determined. After ivuxolimab, CD8+ T cells had more expanded clones than CD4+ T cells on average. At doses of 0.1 to 3.0 mg/kg, clonal expansion of both CD4+ and CD8+ T cells in blood was seen between baseline and week 6. Low levels of normalized T-cell clonal expansion were also shown by some nonresponding patients. Partial responders in the 0.1-3.0 mg/kg groups had among the lowest normalized peripheral clonal expansion, especially among CD8+ T cells.

The material sequenced was CD4+ or CD8+ T cells sorted from blood, taken in a trial of the OX40 agonist ivuxolimab. The chain employs TRBV30 and TRBJ1-5, with TRBD1 tentatively as D gene (6 bases match). The TCR sequence derives from an adult with an advanced solid tumor such as melanoma, head and neck, liver or kidney cancer. The CDR3 reads CAWSSFSGVVQPQHF. The nucleotide sequence reads as follows: TGTGCCTGGAGTTCTTTTTCAGGGGTTGTTCAGCCCCAGCATTTT.